One T cell receptor beta chain is described in this entry. Its target is unknown. This entry is derived from a study of CD8 T cells in ankylosing spondylitis. Study findings and constraints: It was reported that disease-linked clones were significantly enriched in matched ankylosing spondylitis synovial fluid.

TCRdb itself ran the 5' RACE reads through MiXCR, one entry per CDR3 protein. The sample records 250,000 or so distinct CDR3 sequences, 20% to 30% being singletons. Germline V gene data show CDR1 as SEHNR and CDR2 as FQNEAQ (reference sequence). The CDR3 spans 14 residues. V was pared by 5 bases and J by 10 bases, with 15 bases between. This TCR derives from a male donor with ankylosing spondylitis or in good health (not recorded which). The genes are TRBV7-9 and TRBJ1-6; maybe TRBD1 (5 bases). Material for sequencing was blood, either unsorted or a sorted T cell fraction (not recorded which). This chain's CDR3 is CASSRPGRGSPLHF. The CDR3 bases are TGTGCCAGCAGCCGACCGGGACGCGGATCACCCCTCCACTTT. Full variable domain (outside the CDR3, taken from reference TRBV7-9 and TRBJ1-6): DTGVSQNPRHKITKRGQNVTFRCDPISEHNRLYWYRQTLGQGPEFLTYFQNEAQLEKSRLLSDRFSAERPKGSFSTLEIQRTEQGDSAMYLCASSRPGRGSPLHFGNGTRLTVT.